A selection of T cell receptor beta chains follows, all from one sample in a study of identical twins. Each CDR3 protein is one row after TCRdb ran MiXCR on the 5' RACE reads. Among 300,000 or so distinct CDR3 sequences listed, roughly 10% were seen once. These data were also filed under a second study, of yellow fever vaccine responses in identical twins.

Sequenced: CD8+ T cells sorted from blood. These receptors originate from a woman aged 18-30 years in good health. Each CDR3 is given with its conserved first and last residue. Each record gives: V gene, J gene, clone size, CDR3 protein. Only part of the rows carry a size: once, few, many, or a class if the clone is expanded.

>TRBV7-9|TRBJ2-5|many
CASSFITYQETQYF
>TRBV12-3/TRBV12-4|TRBJ2-1|few
CASSFHGSEQFF
>TRBV28|TRBJ2-2|-
CASSFGDRETGELFF
>TRBV4-3|TRBJ1-2|-
CASSPGQGVNYGYTF
>TRBV2|TRBJ2-7|few
CASPKGATYEQYF
>TRBV12-3/TRBV12-4|TRBJ2-7|many
CASSLLAGAGEQYF
>TRBV4-3|TRBJ1-2|-
CASSLDRPVTYGYTF
>TRBV12-3/TRBV12-4|TRBJ1-1|few
CASSSTETSTEAFF
>TRBV20-1|TRBJ1-5|-
CSARGTDNQPQHF
>TRBV19|TRBJ2-7|few
CASSTGTSGRPYEQYF
>TRBV11-2|TRBJ1-2|few
CASSSRQGPSTYGYTF
>TRBV27|TRBJ2-3|few
CASSWMNHTQYF
>TRBV9|TRBJ2-1|many
CASSVSGSSYNEQFF
>TRBV7-2|TRBJ2-5|-
CASSLSSWEETQYF
>TRBV4-2|TRBJ1-1|-
CASSQDGSAFF
>TRBV7-9|TRBJ1-1|many
CASSLERGLDTEAFF
>TRBV7-9|TRBJ2-3|few
CASSSTPDLSTDTQYF
>TRBV12-3/TRBV12-4|TRBJ1-1|-
CASSLAFRSYF
>TRBV11-2|TRBJ2-6|-
CASSLGDGYSGANVLTF
>TRBV27|TRBJ2-2|few
CASSLWQDGTGELFF
>TRBV29-1|TRBJ2-1|-
CSGDGGPKNEQFF
>TRBV27|TRBJ2-5|many
CASSLSHRGETQYF
>TRBV7-2|TRBJ2-2|-
CASSSPVFTGELFF
>TRBV11-2|TRBJ2-7|few
CASRTAAGTSGYEQYF
>TRBV3-1|TRBJ2-1|few
CASSQAPDRGLYYYNEQFF
>TRBV3-1|TRBJ2-7|-
CASSQERDSASYEQYF
>TRBV7-9|TRBJ2-7|few
CASSLEGSLEQYF
>TRBV7-6|TRBJ2-3|-
CASRSKDTQYF
>TRBV5-6|TRBJ2-1|-
CASSNRDYPYNEQFF
>TRBV4-3|TRBJ2-7|-
CASSQDRAGPSYEQYF
>TRBV6-2/TRBV6-3|TRBJ2-7|few
CASTDSYYYEQYF
>TRBV3-1|TRBJ1-2|-
CASSQDRGQENGYTF
>TRBV3-1|TRBJ2-1|-
CASSPNHGTEVNEQFF
>TRBV5-6|TRBJ2-5|many
CASSFVAGGPETQYF
>TRBV20-1|TRBJ1-1|many
CSARDRTNTEAFF
>TRBV9|TRBJ1-1|-
CASSPGGGRATEAFF
>TRBV10-3|TRBJ2-7|many
CAISESGAPYEQYF
>TRBV20-1|TRBJ2-2|-
CSARDLAGHTGELFF
>TRBV27|TRBJ2-2|few
CASSPRGGPWDGELFF
>TRBV7-9|TRBJ2-7|few
CASSFREFSYEQYF
>TRBV9|TRBJ2-1|many
CASSPPLGTSGFNEQFF